This T cell receptor beta chain stems from a study of blood T cell repertoires in COVID-19. This CDR3 has 15 residues. CDR1 and CDR2 from the germline V gene are SGHTA and FQGNSA. The V end lost 2 bases, the J end lost 2 bases, and 12 bases lay between the germline ends. Produced via immunoSEQ multiplex PCR; TCRdb's table is partial and in-frame only. The table records over 150,000 clones, about 86% of them present only once. The J gene is TRBJ1-1, the V gene TRBV7-2; a possible D gene is TRBD1 (5 bases). The sequence came from a woman younger than 35 who had recovered from COVID-19. The specimen sequenced was peripheral blood. This chain's CDR3 is CASSLRRGVNTEAFF. In DNA form, the CDR3 reads TGTGCCAGCAGCTTAAGGCGGGGGGTTAACACTGAAGCTTTCTTT.